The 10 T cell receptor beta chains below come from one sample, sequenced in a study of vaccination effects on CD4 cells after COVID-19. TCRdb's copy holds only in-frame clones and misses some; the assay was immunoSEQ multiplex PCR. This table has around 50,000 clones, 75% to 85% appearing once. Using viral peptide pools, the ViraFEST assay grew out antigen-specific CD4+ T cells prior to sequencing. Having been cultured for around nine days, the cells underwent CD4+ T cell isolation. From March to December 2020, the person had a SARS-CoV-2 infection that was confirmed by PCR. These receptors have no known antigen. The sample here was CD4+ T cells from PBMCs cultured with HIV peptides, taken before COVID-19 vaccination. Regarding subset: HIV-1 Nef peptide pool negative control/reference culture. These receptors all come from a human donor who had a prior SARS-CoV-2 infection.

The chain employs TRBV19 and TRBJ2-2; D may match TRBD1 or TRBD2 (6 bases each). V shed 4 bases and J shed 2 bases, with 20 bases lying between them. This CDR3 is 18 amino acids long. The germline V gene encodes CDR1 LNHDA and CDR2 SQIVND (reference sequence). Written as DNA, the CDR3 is TGTGCCAGTAGTAGGGCGGGACACTCATTTTCCAACACCGGGGAGCTGTTTTTT. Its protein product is CASSRAGHSFSNTGELFF.

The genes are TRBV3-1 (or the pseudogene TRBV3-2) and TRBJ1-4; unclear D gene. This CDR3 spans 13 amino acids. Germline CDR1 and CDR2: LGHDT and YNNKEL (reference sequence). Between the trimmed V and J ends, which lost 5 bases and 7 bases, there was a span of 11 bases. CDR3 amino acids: CASSYGPGEKLFF. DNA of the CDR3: TGTGCCAGCAGCTACGGACCGGGTGAAAAACTGTTTTTT.

In DNA form, the CDR3 reads TGTGCCATCAGGACCGGGACAGGGGCTCCCTCCCCAGATACGCAGTATTTT. Protein: CAIRTGTGAPSPDTQYF. This rearrangement joins TRBV10-3 to TRBJ2-3, with 10 bases lining up with TRBD1. The ends lost 6 bases at V and 4 bases at J; junction bases unmatched: 13. Germline loops: CDR1 ENHRY, CDR2 SYGVKD. The length of the CDR3 is 17 residues.

The CDR3 bases are TGTGCCAGTAGTGTTGGGTGGGGTAAAGAGACCCAGTACTTC. Amino acid sequence: CASSVGWGKETQYF. The genes are TRBV19 and TRBJ2-5; D gene unclear. Trimming removed 5 bases from V and 3 bases from J, with 13 bases in between. Germline loops: CDR1 LNHDA, CDR2 SQIVND (reference sequence). CDR3 length: 14 residues.

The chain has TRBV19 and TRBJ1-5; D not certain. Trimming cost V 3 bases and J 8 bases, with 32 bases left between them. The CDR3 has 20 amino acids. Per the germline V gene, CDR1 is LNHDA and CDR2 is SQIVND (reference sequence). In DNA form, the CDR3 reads TGTGCCAGTAGTATCCCGTACCCATCTCGCCAAGCCAGAGCTCACGAGCCCCAGCATTTT. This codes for CASSIPYPSRQARAHEPQHF. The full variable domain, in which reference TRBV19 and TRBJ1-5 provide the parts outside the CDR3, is DGGITQSPKYLFRKEGQNVTLSCEQNLNHDAMYWYRQDPGQGLRLIYYSQIVNDFQKGDIAEGYSVSREKKESFPLTVTSAQKNPTAFYLCASSIPYPSRQARAHEPQHFGDGTRLSIL.

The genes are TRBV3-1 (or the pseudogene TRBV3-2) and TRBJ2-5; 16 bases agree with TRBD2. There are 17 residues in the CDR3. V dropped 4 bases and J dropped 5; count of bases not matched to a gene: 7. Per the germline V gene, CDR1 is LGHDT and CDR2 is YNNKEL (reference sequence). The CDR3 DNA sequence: TGTGCCAGCAGCCGCGGGACTAGCGGGGGGGCGGGTGAGACCCAGTACTTC. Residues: CASSRGTSGGAGETQYF.

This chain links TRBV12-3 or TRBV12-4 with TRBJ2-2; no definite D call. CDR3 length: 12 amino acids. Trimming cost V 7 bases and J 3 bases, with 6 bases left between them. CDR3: CASTPYTGELFF. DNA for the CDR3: TGTGCCAGCACCCCGTACACCGGGGAGCTGTTTTTT.

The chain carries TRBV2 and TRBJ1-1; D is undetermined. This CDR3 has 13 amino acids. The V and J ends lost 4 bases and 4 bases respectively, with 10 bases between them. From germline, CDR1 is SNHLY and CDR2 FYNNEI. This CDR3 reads CASSAWTGTEAFF. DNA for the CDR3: TGTGCCAGCAGTGCTTGGACGGGCACTGAAGCTTTCTTT.

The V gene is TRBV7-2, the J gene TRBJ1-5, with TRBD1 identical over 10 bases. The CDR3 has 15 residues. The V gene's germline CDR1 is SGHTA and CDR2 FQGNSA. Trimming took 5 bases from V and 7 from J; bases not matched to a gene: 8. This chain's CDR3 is CASSRTGGLVQPQHF. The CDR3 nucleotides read TGTGCCAGCAGCCGGACAGGGGGTCTTGTGCAGCCCCAGCATTTT.

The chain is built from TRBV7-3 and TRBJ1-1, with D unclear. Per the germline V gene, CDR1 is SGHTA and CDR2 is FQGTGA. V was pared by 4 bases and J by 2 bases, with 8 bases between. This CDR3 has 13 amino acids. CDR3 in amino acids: CASSSGSNTEAFF. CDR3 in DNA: TGTGCCAGCAGCTCCGGCTCCAACACTGAAGCTTTCTTT.